This T cell receptor (beta chain) stems from a study of siplizumab effects on memory and regulatory T cells. General study results and limits: Naive T cells, seemingly more diverse than memory cells, seemed major alloresponse contributors.

Method: immunoSEQ multiplex PCR; TCRdb's copy keeps in-frame clones and lacks some. This sample has some 100,000 clones, with approximately 91% found just once. Looked up from germline, CDR1 is MNHEY and CDR2 is SVGAGI. The CDR3 runs to 14 residues. V was pared by 5 bases and J by 4 bases, with 9 bases between. Concerning this clone itself: The antigen is unknown.

This chain connects TRBV6-5 to TRBJ2-6, with D hard to call. The source of this sequence is a human donor in good health. Some clones in this sample may be carry-over from other donors' samples. The sample consisted of CD4+ T cells sorted from blood. Here the CDR3 DNA reads TGTGCCAGCAGTCCATATGGGGGGGCCAACGTCCTGACTTTC. It translates to CASSPYGGANVLTF.